This TCR beta chain was identified during a study of blood T cells in healthy people across ages. About this clonotype: This sequence may be a read error, since a much larger clone differs from it by one base.

Primed by a sample-barcoded 5' primer and a J-beta primer mix, a second PCR proceeded for about 6 to 11 cycles. A template-switch adaptor containing 12 random nucleotides labeled each cDNA molecule. TCRdb re-derived calls from the 5' RACE reads in MiXCR, one entry per CDR3 protein. Of about 580,000 distinct CDR3 sequences listed, 40% to 50% are singletons. The CDR3 has 15 residues. Germline V gene lookup returns CDR1 MDHEN and CDR2 SYDVKM. The receptor was derived from an older man in good health. V usage is TRBV28 and J usage is TRBJ2-7, with TRBD1 identical over 7 bases. The sequenced sample was blood. The CDR3 nucleotides read TGTACCAGCAGTTATAACAGGGGCGGCTTCTACGAGCAGTACTTC. Translated: CTSSYNRGGFYEQYF.